Described below is a single TCR beta chain sequence and its context. The clone's antigen remains unknown. Base-call qualities are not available, and no considerably larger clone is one nucleotide away. The receptor library was made with RACE. The reads were generated on a NextSeq 500. During library preparation, unique molecular identifiers were attached to individual cDNA molecules so that TCRs could be counted in a quantitative, reproducible way. As for the authors' bioinformatics: A median of about 87,000 TCRs per sample was observed, with a range of about 23,224 to 700,000. V, J and CDR3 annotation of the TCR reads was performed with the Decombinator software suite. Every sample was subsampled to the same number of TCRs (28,000) for the PS versus PT1 abundance plots. Expanded TCRs were defined as absent before sensitization and observed at least eight times at the 2-week time point. TCRdb took the public reads, trimmed them with fastp at Q25, ran MiXCR for clone calling and kept in-frame beta chains. Every distinct CDR3 protein forms one entry, paired with its most common genes and DNA. The V and J calls and clone size come from TCRdb's table, not from the authors' own analysis. Counted in this sample were tens of thousands of distinct CDR3 sequences; about 8.8% of them appeared once. Clones ranked in the top ten supply about 3.1% of the sample.

Taken with the paper, the label for time point translates to: healthy volunteer bleed at 2 weeks. Unfractionated whole blood was collected in Tempus Blood RNA tubes, and total RNA was extracted from that blood. Five or six healthy volunteers were used as TCR sequencing controls and were bled at day 0, 2 weeks and 6 weeks. This record belongs to a study of human T cells and chemical hapten exposure (dated by TCRdb to 2020 to 2023). Context from the whole study: Libraries were combined into a pool for sequencing, and differences in TCR yield between samples came mainly from small differences in library volumes within the pool. In alopecia patients, the study followed how the peripheral blood TCR repertoire changed in vivo over primary and secondary sensitization to diphenylcyclopropenone (DPC), a hapten. For every blood RNA sample, sequencing covered both the TCR alpha and TCR beta chains.

General study outcomes and caveats: No change with DPC sensitization was found in the number of TCRs above 1 in 1000 frequency, and no evidence of global repertoire structure alterations was found. After repeated subsampling, changes were observed in the strength of the expansion versus patch-test correlation and in the threshold at which the correlation became significant.

The sample taken for sequencing was whole blood. The receptor was isolated from a female donor in good health. Some clones in this sample may be carry-over from other donors' samples.

The CDR3 amino acid sequence is: CASSLSSKPEGYHEQFF. The sequenced DNA is TGTGCCAGCAGTTTATCCTCAAAGCCCGAGGGTTACCATGAGCAGTTCTTC. The chain is made from TRBV28 and TRBJ2-1; TRBD2 is perhaps the D gene, given 5 matching bases. The CDR3 runs 17 amino acids, cysteine and phenylalanine included. Just the 51-base CDR3 DNA is kept, in frame starting at base 1. Via the germline V gene, CDR1 is MDHEN and CDR2 SYDVKM. The trim is 1 base for V and 8 bases for J, with a gap of 21 bases between the germline ends.